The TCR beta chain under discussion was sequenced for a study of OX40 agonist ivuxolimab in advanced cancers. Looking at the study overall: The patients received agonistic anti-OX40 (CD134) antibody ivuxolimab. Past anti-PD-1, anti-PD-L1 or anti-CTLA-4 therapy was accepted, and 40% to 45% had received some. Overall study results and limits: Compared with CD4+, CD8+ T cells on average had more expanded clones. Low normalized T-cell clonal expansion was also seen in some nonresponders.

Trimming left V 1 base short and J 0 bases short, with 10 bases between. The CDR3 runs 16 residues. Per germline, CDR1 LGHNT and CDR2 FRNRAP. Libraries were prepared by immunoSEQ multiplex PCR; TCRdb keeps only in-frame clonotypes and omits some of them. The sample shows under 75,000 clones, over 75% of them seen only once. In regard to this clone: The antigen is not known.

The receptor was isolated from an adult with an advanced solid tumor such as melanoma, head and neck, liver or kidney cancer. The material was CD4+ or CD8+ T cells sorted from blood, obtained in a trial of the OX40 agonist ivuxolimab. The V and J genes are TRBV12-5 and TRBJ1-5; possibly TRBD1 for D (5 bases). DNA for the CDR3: TGTGCTAGTGGTTTGGACTGGGGGAATAGCAATCAGCCCCAGCATTTT. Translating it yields CASGLDWGNSNQPQHF.